The T cell receptor beta chain described here comes from a study of T cell responses to AZD1222 COVID-19 vaccine. Whole-study results and caveats: After the peak T cell response, and only then, were repertoires sampled. The donors showed a predominance of white British ancestry and of females, with possible underestimation of clonal diversity.

The CDR3 runs to 14 residues. The V and J ends lost 4 bases and 1 base respectively, with 10 bases between them. Libraries were prepared by immunoSEQ multiplex PCR; TCRdb keeps only in-frame clonotypes and omits some of them. Among about 120,000 clones listed, roughly nine tenths were seen once. To note about this clone: Antigen unknown.

This TCR derives from an adult who received the AZD1222 COVID-19 vaccine. Here the sequenced sample was peripheral blood, taken 28 days after the second AZD1222 dose. The chain links TRBV23-1 to TRBJ1-2; a possible D gene is TRBD1 (5 bases). TRBV23-1 is flagged as an ORF with uncertain function. In DNA, the CDR3 is TGCGCCAGCAGTCGACAGCAGAATAACTATGGCTACACCTTC. It encodes CASSRQQNNYGYTF.